This T cell receptor beta chain was recorded in a study of blood T cell repertoires in COVID-19. Whole-study context: Samples taken during acute and convalescent COVID-19 were collected in the United States, Italy and Spain. T cells, B-cell-depleted T cells, or PBMCs supplied cDNA or gDNA.

How the authors handled the data: How many nucleated cells were present was estimated from reference gene primer amplification. TCRdb's table, derived via immunoSEQ multiplex PCR, lists solely in-frame clones and lacks some. Clone size and V and J calls were adopted from that table, with D and trimming inferred from the DNA. The profile shows about 150,000 clones, around 81% of them singletons. Trimming took 6 bases from V and 6 from J; bases not matched to a gene: 3. The CDR3 spans 13 residues. CDR1 is LGHDT and CDR2 is YNNKEL in the germline V gene (reference sequence). The source material was peripheral blood. The sequence was obtained from a woman in her forties or fifties with acute or convalescent COVID-19. This sequence joins TRBV3-1 (or the pseudogene TRBV3-2) and TRBJ2-2; 8 positions match TRBD1. The CDR3 region is CASRPQGAGELFF. Written as DNA, the CDR3 is TGTGCCAGCAGGCCACAGGGGGCCGGGGAGCTGTTTTTT.